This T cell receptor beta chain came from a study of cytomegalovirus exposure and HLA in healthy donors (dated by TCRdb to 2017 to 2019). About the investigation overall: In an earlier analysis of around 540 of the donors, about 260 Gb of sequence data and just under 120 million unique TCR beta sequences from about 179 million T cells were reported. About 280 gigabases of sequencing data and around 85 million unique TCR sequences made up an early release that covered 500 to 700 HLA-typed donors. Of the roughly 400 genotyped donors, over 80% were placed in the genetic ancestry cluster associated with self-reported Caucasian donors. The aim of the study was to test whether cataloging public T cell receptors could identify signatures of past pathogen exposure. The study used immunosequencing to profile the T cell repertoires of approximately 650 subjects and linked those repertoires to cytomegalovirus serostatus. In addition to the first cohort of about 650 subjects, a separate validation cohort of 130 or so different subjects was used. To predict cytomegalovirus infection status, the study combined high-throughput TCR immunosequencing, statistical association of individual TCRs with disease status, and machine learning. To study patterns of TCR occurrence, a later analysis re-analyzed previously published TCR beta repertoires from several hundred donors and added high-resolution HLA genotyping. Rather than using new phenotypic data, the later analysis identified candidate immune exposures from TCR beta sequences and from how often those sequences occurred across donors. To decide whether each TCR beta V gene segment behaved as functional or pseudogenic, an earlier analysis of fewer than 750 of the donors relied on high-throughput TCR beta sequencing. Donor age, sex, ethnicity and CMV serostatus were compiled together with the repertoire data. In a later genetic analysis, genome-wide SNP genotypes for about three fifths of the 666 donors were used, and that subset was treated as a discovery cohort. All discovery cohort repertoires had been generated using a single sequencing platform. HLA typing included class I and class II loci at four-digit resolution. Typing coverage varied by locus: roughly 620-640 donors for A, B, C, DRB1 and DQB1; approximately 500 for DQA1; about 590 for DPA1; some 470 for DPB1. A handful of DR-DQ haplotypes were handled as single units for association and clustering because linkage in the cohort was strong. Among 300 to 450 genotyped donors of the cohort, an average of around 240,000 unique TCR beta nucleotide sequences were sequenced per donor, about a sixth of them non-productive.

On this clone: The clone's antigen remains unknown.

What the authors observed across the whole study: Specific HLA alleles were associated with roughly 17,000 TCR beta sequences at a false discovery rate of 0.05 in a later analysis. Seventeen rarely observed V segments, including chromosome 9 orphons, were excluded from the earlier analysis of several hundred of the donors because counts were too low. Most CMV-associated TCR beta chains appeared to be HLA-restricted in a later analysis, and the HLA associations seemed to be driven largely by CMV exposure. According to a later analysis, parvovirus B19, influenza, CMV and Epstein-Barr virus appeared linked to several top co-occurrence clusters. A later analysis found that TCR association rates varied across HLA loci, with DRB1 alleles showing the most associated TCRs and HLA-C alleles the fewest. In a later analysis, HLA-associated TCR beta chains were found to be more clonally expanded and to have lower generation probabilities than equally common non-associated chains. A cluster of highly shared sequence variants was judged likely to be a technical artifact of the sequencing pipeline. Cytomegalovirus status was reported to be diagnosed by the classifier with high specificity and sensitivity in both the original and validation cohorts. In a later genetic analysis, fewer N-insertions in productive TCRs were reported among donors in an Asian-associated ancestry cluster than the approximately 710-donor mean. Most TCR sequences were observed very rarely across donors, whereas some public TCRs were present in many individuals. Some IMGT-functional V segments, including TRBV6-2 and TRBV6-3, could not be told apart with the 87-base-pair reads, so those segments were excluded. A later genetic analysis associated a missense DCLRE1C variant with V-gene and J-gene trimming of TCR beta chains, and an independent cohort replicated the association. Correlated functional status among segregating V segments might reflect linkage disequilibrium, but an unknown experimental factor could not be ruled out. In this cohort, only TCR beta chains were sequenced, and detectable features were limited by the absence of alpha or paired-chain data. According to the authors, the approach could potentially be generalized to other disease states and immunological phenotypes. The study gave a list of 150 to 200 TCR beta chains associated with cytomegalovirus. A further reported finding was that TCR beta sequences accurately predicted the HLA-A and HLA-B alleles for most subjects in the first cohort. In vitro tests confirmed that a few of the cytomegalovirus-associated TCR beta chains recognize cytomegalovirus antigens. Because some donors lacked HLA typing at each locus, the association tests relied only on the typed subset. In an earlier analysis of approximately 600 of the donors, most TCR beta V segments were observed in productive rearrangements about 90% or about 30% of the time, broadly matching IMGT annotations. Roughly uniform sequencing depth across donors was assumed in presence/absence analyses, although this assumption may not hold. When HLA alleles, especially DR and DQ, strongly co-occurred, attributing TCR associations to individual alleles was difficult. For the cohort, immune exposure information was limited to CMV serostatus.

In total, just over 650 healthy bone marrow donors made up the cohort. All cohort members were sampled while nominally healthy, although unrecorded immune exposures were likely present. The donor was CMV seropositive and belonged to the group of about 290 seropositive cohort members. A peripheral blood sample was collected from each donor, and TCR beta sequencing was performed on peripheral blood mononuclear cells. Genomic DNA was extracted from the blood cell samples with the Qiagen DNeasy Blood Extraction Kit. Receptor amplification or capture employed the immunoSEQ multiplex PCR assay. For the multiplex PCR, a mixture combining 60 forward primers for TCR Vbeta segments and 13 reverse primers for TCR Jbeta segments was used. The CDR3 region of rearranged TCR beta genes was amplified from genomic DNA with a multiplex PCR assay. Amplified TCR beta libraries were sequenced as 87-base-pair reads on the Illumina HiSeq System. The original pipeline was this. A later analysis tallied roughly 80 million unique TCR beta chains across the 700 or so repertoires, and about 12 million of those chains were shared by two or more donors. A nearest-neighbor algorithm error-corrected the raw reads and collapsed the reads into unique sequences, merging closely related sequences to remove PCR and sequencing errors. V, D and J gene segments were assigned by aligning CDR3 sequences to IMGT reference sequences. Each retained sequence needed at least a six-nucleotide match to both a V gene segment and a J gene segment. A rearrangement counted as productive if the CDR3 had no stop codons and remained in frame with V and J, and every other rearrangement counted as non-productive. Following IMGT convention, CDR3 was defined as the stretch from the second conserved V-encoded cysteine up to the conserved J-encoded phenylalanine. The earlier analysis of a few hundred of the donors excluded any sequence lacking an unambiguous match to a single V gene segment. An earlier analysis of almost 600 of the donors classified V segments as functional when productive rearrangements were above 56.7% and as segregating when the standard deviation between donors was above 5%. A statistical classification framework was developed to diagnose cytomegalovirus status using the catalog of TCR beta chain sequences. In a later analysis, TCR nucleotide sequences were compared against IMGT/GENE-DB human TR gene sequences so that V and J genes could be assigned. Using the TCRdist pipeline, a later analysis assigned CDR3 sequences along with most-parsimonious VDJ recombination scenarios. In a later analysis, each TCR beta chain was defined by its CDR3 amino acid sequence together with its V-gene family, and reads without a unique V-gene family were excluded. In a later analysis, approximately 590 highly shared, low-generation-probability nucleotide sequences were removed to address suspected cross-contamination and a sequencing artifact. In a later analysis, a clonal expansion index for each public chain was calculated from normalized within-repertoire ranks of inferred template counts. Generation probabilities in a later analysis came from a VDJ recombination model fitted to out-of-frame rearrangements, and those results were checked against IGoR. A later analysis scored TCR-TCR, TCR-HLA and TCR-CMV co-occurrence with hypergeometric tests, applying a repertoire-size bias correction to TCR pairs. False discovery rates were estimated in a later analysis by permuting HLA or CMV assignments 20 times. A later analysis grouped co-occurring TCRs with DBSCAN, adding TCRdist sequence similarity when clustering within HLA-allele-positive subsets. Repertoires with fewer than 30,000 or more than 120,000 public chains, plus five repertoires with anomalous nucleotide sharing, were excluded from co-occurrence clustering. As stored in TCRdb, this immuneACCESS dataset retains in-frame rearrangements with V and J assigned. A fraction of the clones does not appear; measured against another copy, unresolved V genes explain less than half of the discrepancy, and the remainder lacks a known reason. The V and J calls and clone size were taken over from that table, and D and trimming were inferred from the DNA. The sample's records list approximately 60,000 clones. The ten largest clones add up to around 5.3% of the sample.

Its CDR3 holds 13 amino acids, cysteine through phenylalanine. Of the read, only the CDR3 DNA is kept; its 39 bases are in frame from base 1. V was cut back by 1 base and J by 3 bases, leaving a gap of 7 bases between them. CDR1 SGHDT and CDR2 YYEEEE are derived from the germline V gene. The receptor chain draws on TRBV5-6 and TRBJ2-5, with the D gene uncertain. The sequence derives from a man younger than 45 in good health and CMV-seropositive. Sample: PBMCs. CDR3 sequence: CASSLYAEETQYF. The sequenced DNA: TGTGCCAGCAGCTTGTATGCAGAAGAGACCCAGTACTTC.